Below are 4 T cell receptor beta chains sequenced from a single sample in a study of shared clonotypes between healthy human individuals. TCRdb's table, derived via immunoSEQ multiplex PCR, lists solely in-frame clones and lacks some. The data show under 2,000,000 clones, just under 95% seen once. Naive-designated CD8 cells lacked CD45RO, were positively enriched for CCR7, and omitted terminally differentiated effector memory CD45RA+ cells. The sequenced sample consisted of naive CD8+ T cells sorted from blood. The receptors derive from a man between 18 and 35 years old in good health.

This clone was recorded only once. DNA of the CDR3: TGTGCCAGCAGCTTAAGTTGGGATAGCAGCTTCAATGAGCAGTTCTTC. Amino acids: CASSLSWDSSFNEQFF. V gene TRBV7-6 combines with J gene TRBJ2-1; no clear D gene. The CDR3 consists of 16 residues. Germline CDR1 reads SGHVS; CDR2 reads FNYEAQ. V was trimmed by 2 bases and J by 6 bases, leaving 17 bases between them.

The chain carries TRBV18 and TRBJ2-1; 8 positions match TRBD1. Germline loops: CDR1 KGHSH, CDR2 LQKENI. Germline trimming cut 3 bases from V and 5 bases from J; bases unmatched to any gene: 6. The CDR3 runs 15 residues. CDR3 nucleotide sequence: TGTGCCAGCTCACCGCGGACAGGGTTCAACAATGAGCAGTTCTTC. Translation: CASSPRTGFNNEQFF.

The chain carries TRBV5-8 and TRBJ1-6; D not certain. V lost 5 bases, J lost 7 bases, and 10 bases lay in between. Germline CDR1 and CDR2: SGHTS and YDEGEE. This CDR3 spans 13 amino acids. CDR3 amino acids: CASSPRTNSPLHF. DNA for the CDR3: TGTGCCAGCAGTCCCCGGACGAATTCACCCCTCCACTTT.

This clone appeared a single time. This rearrangement joins TRBV18 to TRBJ2-5; TRBD2 agrees at 10 bases. This CDR3 contains 13 residues. Germline lookup yields CDR1 KGHSH and CDR2 LQKENI. V shed 4 bases, J shed 5 bases, and the junction held 1 base outside the gene matches. CDR3 sequence: CASSLLAGETQYF. DNA of the CDR3: TGTGCCAGCTCACTACTAGCGGGGGAGACCCAGTACTTC.